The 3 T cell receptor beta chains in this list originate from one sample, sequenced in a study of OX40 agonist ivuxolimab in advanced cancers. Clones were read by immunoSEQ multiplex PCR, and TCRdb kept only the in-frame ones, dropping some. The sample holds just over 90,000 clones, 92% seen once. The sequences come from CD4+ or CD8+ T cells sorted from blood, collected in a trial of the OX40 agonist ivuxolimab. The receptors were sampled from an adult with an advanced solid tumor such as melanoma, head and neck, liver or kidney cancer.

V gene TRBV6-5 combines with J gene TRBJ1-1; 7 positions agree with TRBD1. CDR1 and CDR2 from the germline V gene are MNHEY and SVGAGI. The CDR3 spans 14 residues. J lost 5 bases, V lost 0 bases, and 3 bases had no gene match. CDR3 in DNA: TGTGCCAGCAGTTACTCGAGGGGGCATACTGAAGCTTTCTTT. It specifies CASSYSRGHTEAFF.

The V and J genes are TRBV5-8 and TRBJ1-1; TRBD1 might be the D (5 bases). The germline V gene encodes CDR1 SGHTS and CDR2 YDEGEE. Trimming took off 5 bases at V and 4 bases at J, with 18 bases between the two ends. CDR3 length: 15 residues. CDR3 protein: CASRGTSGQGTEAFF. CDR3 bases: TGTGCCAGCAGGGGGACCTCCGGCCAGGGCACTGAAGCTTTCTTT.

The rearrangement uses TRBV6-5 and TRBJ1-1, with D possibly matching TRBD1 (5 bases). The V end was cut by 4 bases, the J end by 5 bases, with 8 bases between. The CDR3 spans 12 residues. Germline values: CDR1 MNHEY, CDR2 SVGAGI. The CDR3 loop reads CASSLGETEAFF. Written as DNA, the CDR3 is TGTGCCAGCAGTTTAGGGGAAACTGAAGCTTTCTTT.